The T cell receptor beta chain under discussion was sequenced for a study of response to subunit inactivated influenza vaccine. Trimming removed 5 bases from V and 6 bases from J; junction bases left unmatched: 5. The germline CDR1 and CDR2 sequences are SGHAT and FQNNGV. The CDR3 has 14 amino acids. One entry per CDR3 protein results from TCRdb running MiXCR on the RT-PCR reads. This table has approximately 520,000 distinct CDR3 sequences, approximately 16% appearing once. This chain connects TRBV11-2 to TRBJ2-1, with 9 bases lining up with TRBD1. The input for sequencing was CD4+ T cells sorted from PBMCs, taken less than 30 months after vaccination. The origin of this receptor is a man between 50 and 75 years old who received an inactivated influenza vaccine. CDR3 DNA: TGTGCCAGCAGCCTGGGGGACAGGGTCAATGAGCAGTTCTTC. It codes for CASSLGDRVNEQFF.